The clone carrying this TCR beta chain was recorded once. TCRdb keeps only in-frame clones here, not all; method: immunoSEQ multiplex PCR. The sample carries more than 14,000 clones, over 75% recorded once. This entry belongs to a study of brain metastases from non-small cell lung cancer. CDR1 KGHDR and CDR2 SFDVKD come from the germline V gene. Trimming cost V 7 bases and J 6 bases, with 21 bases left between them. The CDR3 sequence is 16 residues long. The sequence was obtained from a donor at least 40 years old with non-small cell lung cancer. Sequencing input: primary lung tumor tissue. The gene calls are TRBV24-1 and TRBJ1-5; TRBD1 might be the D (6 bases). CDR3 in DNA: TGTGCCACCAGGGGCGGGGGGGCCAGGGCGGGTCAGCCCCAGCATTTT. Its translation is CATRGGGARAGQPQHF.